Listed here is a single T cell receptor (beta chain). Its antigen is currently unknown. The data were taken from a study of vaccination and CD4 T cells after COVID-19. Study information: In culture, cells were exposed to overlapping spike peptides from SARS-CoV-2, HCoV-NL63, HCoV-OC43 and HCoV-229E. No peptide, an HIV-1 Nef pool, or a CEFX pool was what each control culture received.

Germline trimming cut 2 bases from V and 4 bases from J; bases unmatched to any gene: 7. Germline lookup yields CDR1 SNHLY and CDR2 FYNNEI. CDR3 length: 15 amino acids. Study findings and constraints: Rising from about 20 to 38, the median of SARS-CoV-2-reactive clonotypes did not change significantly.

Scientists ran DNA taken from cultured CD4+ T cells through the Oncomine TCR Beta short-read assay for sequencing. From CD4+ T cells that had been cultured, genomic DNA was extracted. A single record per CDR3 protein comes from TCRdb applying MiXCR to the PCR reads. The sample has approximately 22,000 distinct CDR3 sequences, roughly 37% seen once. Described treatment: approximately nine-day PBMC culture with coronavirus spike peptide pools or control peptides (ViraFEST assay). Sequences were derived from CD4+ T cells from blood, cultured in vitro, sampled before SARS-CoV-2 vaccination. This sequence originates from a human donor who received a COVID-19 vaccine. This chain connects TRBV2 to TRBJ1-2, with 7 bases lining up with TRBD1. CDR3 region: CASSEMGQTGYGYTF. DNA of the CDR3: TGTGCCAGCAGTGAAATGGGACAGACGGGCTATGGCTACACCTTC.